This entry lists 29 T cell receptor beta chains sequenced from one sample in a study of cytomegalovirus exposure and HLA in healthy donors. The study ran its PCR with 60 Vbeta and 13 Jbeta primers. Sequencing was performed with immunoSEQ multiplex PCR; in TCRdb, only in-frame clones are kept and a portion is missing. The sample consists of more than 90,000 clones, more than 75% of them appearing once. The sample consisted of PBMCs. Receptor source: a human donor in good health.

The chain recombines TRBV7-2 with TRBJ2-3, with 8 bases that match TRBD2. CDR3 length: 15 residues. CDR1 and CDR2 (germline): SGHTA, FQGNSA. Unmatched junction bases numbered 3, after V lost 1 base and J lost 3 bases. In nucleotides, the CDR3 is TGTGCCAGCAGCTTAGTCAGCGGGAGTACAGATACGCAGTATTTT. Translated, it gives CASSLVSGSTDTQYF.

This rearrangement joins TRBV7-8 to TRBJ1-5; TRBD1 is a possible D gene (5 bases). Between the trimmed V and J ends, which lost 1 base and 0 bases, there was a span of 10 bases. The germline CDR1 and CDR2 sequences are SGHVS and FQNEAQ. The CDR3 extends over 16 amino acids. CDR3 protein: CASSLVGRGSNQPQHF. In nucleotides, the CDR3 is TGTGCCAGCAGCTTAGTCGGTAGGGGTAGCAATCAGCCCCAGCATTTT.

The genes are TRBV7-9 and TRBJ1-1, with 7 bases fitting TRBD1. After removal of 4 bases from V and 5 bases from J, the junction contained 10 bases not matched to a gene. The CDR3 is made up of 15 amino acids. Germline V lookup: CDR1 SEHNR, CDR2 FQNEAQ (reference sequence). Here the CDR3 DNA reads TGTGCCAGCAGCTCAGAACAGGGGCGGCGAACTGAAGCTTTCTTT. Protein: CASSSEQGRRTEAFF.

The chain has TRBV29-1 and TRBJ1-1, with TRBD1 matching over 7 bases. Per germline, CDR1 SQVTM and CDR2 ANQGSEA. Trimming at V came to 3 bases and at J to 4 bases, leaving 8 bases not matched to a gene. The CDR3 has 14 amino acids. CDR3 in amino acids: CSVESQGVGTEAFF. For the CDR3, the DNA is TGCAGCGTTGAGTCTCAGGGGGTCGGCACTGAAGCTTTCTTT.

The chain is built from TRBV4-2 and TRBJ1-1, with 8 bases fitting TRBD1. V was pared by 3 bases and J by 0 bases, with 3 bases of the junction left unmatched. CDR1 is LGHNA and CDR2 is YNFKEQ in the germline V gene. This CDR3 is 15 amino acids long. CDR3 in DNA: TGTGCCAGCAGCCACGGACAGGGACTGAACACTGAAGCTTTCTTT. It encodes CASSHGQGLNTEAFF.

This clone was seen a handful of times. One junction end disagrees with the germline gene, perhaps due to a read error. This sequence joins TRBV6-1 and TRBJ2-3, with 10 nucleotides matching TRBD2. This CDR3 is built from 17 residues. The V gene's germline CDR1 is MNHNS and CDR2 SASEGT. CDR3 sequence reads: CASNESGGAGRTDTQYF. Here the CDR3 DNA reads TGTGCCAGCAATGAAAGCGGGGGGGCCGGTCGGACAGATACGCAGTATTTT.

The chain couples TRBV11-2 to TRBJ1-5; D unresolved. CDR1 and CDR2 from the germline V gene are SGHAT and FQNNGV. This CDR3 has 13 amino acids. V gave up 5 bases and J gave up 5 bases, with 10 bases separating them. CDR3 nucleotides: TGTGCCAGCAGCCCCGGAGGGTATCAGCCCCAGCATTTT. Its protein product is CASSPGGYQPQHF.

The genes are TRBV6-1 and TRBJ2-7, with TRBD2 matching 7 bases. The CDR3 loop spans 15 amino acids. CDR1 is MNHNS, CDR2 SASEGT, per germline. Trimming took 1 base from V and 3 from J; bases not matched to a gene: 6. The CDR3 nucleotides read TGTGCCAGCAGTGAAGGCAGGGAGGGCGTCTACGAGCAGTACTTC. Encoded protein: CASSEGREGVYEQYF.

The chain joins TRBV2 to TRBJ2-5; D is perhaps TRBD1 (7 bases). The CDR3 runs to 14 residues. V lost 6 bases, J lost 0 bases, and 11 bases lay in between. CDR1 and CDR2 (germline): SNHLY, FYNNEI. The CDR3 DNA sequence: TGTGCCAGCAGGGAGGGACAGTACCAAGAGACCCAGTACTTC. Amino acids: CASREGQYQETQYF. The whole variable domain, filled in from reference TRBV2 and TRBJ2-5, reads EPEVTQTPSHQVTQMGQEVILRCVPISNHLYFYWYRQILGQKVEFLVSFYNNEISEKSEIFDDQFSVERPDGSNFTLKIRSTKLEDSAMYFCASREGQYQETQYFGPGTRLLVL.

The chain couples TRBV5-1 to TRBJ2-3; TRBD1 matches at 7 bases. This CDR3 is 15 amino acids long. V lost 3 bases, J lost 2 bases, and 6 bases stayed unmatched. Germline values: CDR1 SGHRS, CDR2 YFSETQ. Here the CDR3 DNA reads TGCGCCAGCAGCTCGGGACAGCGACACACAGATACGCAGTATTTT. As protein: CASSSGQRHTDTQYF. The entire variable domain, with the rest obtained from reference TRBV5-1 and TRBJ2-3, is as follows: KAGVTQTPRYLIKTRGQQVTLSCSPISGHRSVSWYQQTPGQGLQFLFEYFSETQRNKGNFPGRFSGRQFSNSRSEMNVSTLELGDSALYLCASSSGQRHTDTQYFGPGTRLTVL.

The chain uses TRBV6-5 and TRBJ1-1, with 7 bases matching TRBD1. The CDR3 totals 14 residues. The germline V gene encodes CDR1 MNHEY and CDR2 SVGAGI. V was pared by 5 bases and J by 6 bases, with 9 bases of the junction left unmatched. CDR3 loop: CASSDIHRGPEAFF. The CDR3 region has the DNA TGTGCCAGCAGTGATATCCACAGGGGCCCTGAAGCTTTCTTT.

The chain links TRBV5-1 to TRBJ1-5, with TRBD1 matching 7 bases. The CDR3 runs 16 residues. In germline, CDR1 is SGHRS, CDR2 YFSETQ. V lost 3 bases to trimming and J lost 4 bases; unmatched junction nucleotides: 10. CDR3 bases: TGCGCCAGCAGCTGGAGACGACAGGGTACGAATCAGCCCCAGCATTTT. Translation gives CASSWRRQGTNQPQHF. Filled out from reference TRBV5-1 and TRBJ1-5, the complete variable domain reads KAGVTQTPRYLIKTRGQQVTLSCSPISGHRSVSWYQQTPGQGLQFLFEYFSETQRNKGNFPGRFSGRQFSNSRSEMNVSTLELGDSALYLCASSWRRQGTNQPQHFGDGTRLSIL.

The rearrangement uses TRBV6-5 and TRBJ1-1, with D possibly being TRBD1 (6 bases). The V gene lost 0 bases and the J gene lost 5 bases, with 10 bases spanning the gap. From germline, CDR1 is MNHEY and CDR2 SVGAGI. This CDR3 region has 14 residues. The CDR3 sequence is CASSYSPGETEAFF. For the CDR3, the DNA is TGTGCCAGCAGTTACTCGCCAGGGGAGACTGAAGCTTTCTTT.

The rearrangement joins TRBV27 to TRBJ2-7, with D tentatively TRBD2 (5 bases). Between the trimmed V and J ends, which lost 4 bases and 0 bases, there was a span of 10 bases. The CDR3 totals 14 residues. The germline V gene encodes CDR1 MNHEY and CDR2 SMNVEV (reference sequence). The DNA of the CDR3 is TGTGCCAGCAGTTCGGGGTTGGCCTCCTACGAGCAGTACTTC. It translates to CASSSGLASYEQYF.

The V gene is TRBV5-6, the J gene TRBJ2-7, with a tentative D call TRBD1 (6 bases). The V end was cut by 0 bases, the J end by 3 bases, with 10 bases between. Germline CDR1 reads SGHDT; CDR2 reads YYEEEE. The CDR3 runs 14 residues. The CDR3 here is CASSLAQGYYEQYF. Written as DNA, the CDR3 is TGTGCCAGCAGCTTGGCACAGGGTTACTACGAGCAGTACTTC.

The chain combines TRBV27 with TRBJ2-1, with a possible D match to TRBD2 (6 bases). This CDR3 spans 15 amino acids. V was shortened by 4 bases and J by 2 bases, with 12 bases between the two germline ends. CDR1 and CDR2 (germline): MNHEY, SMNVEV (reference sequence). Here the CDR3 DNA reads TGTGCCAGCAGTTGGGCGGCGGGAACCTACAATGAGCAGTTCTTC. Translation gives CASSWAAGTYNEQFF.

The chain is built from TRBV6-5 and TRBJ2-3; D possibly corresponds to TRBD2 (6 bases). This CDR3 comprises 14 residues. The germline gives CDR1 MNHEY, CDR2 SVGAGI. V lost 4 bases to trimming and J lost 2 bases, with 10 bases between them. CDR3 loop: CASSLSGYTDTQYF. CDR3 nucleotides: TGTGCCAGCAGTTTGAGCGGGTACACAGATACGCAGTATTTT.

The V call is TRBV7-9, the J call TRBJ2-5; 11 nucleotides match TRBD2. This CDR3 spans 15 amino acids. CDR1 is SEHNR and CDR2 is FQNEAQ in the germline V gene (reference sequence). Losses at the gene ends were 5 bases for V and 5 bases for J; bases not matched to a gene: 7. Here the CDR3 reads CASSPLAGGPETQYF. The DNA of the CDR3 is TGTGCCAGCAGCCCATTAGCGGGGGGGCCCGAGACCCAGTACTTC.

V usage is TRBV18 and J usage is TRBJ1-3; 9 bases agree with TRBD1. The germline V gene encodes CDR1 KGHSH and CDR2 LQKENI. The CDR3 totals 18 residues. V gave up 3 bases and J gave up 3 bases; unmatched junction bases: 12. The CDR3 nucleotides read TGTGCCAGCTCACCCGTCCCGGGACAGGGAACGGTTGGAAACACCATATATTTT. Translating it yields CASSPVPGQGTVGNTIYF.

The rearrangement uses TRBV6-4 and TRBJ2-2, with 8 bases identical to TRBD2. The trim removed 6 bases at V and 1 base at J, leaving 10 bases unmatched. Germline V lookup: CDR1 MRHNA, CDR2 SNTAGT. This CDR3 comprises 17 residues. The CDR3 coding sequence is TGTGCCAGCAGCGCCGCCGTCGCGGGGGGGAACACCGGGGAGCTGTTTTTT. Translated, it gives CASSAAVAGGNTGELFF.

The V gene is TRBV7-8, the J gene TRBJ2-2, with TRBD2 matching over 9 bases. Germline lookup yields CDR1 SGHVS and CDR2 FQNEAQ. The CDR3 has 19 residues. Trimming took 2 bases from V and 2 from J; bases not matched to a gene: 12. For the CDR3, the DNA is TGTGCCAGCAGCTTAATAGGTAGCGGGAGTCCTTATAACACCGGGGAGCTGTTTTTT. Translation: CASSLIGSGSPYNTGELFF.

This clone was seen a single time. An end of the junction differs from the germline gene, which may be a read error. V usage is TRBV6-5 and J usage is TRBJ1-2; TRBD1 is a possible D gene (6 bases). The germline CDR1 and CDR2 sequences are MNHEY and SVGAGI. The CDR3 length is 15 residues. The CDR3 protein is CASSYTRTANFGYTF. The CDR3 bases are TGTGCCAGCAGTTACACCCGGACAGCTAACTTTGGCTACACCTTC.

The V and J genes are TRBV11-2 and TRBJ1-1; 7 bases agree with TRBD1. Germline CDR1 is SGHAT and CDR2 is FQNNGV. CDR3 length: 16 residues. The V and J ends lost 1 base and 4 bases, in that order; junction bases with no gene match: 9. CDR3 loop: CASSLARGLLGTEAFF. The CDR3 nucleotides read TGTGCCAGCAGCTTAGCGAGGGGGCTTCTTGGCACTGAAGCTTTCTTT.

The chain has TRBV19 and TRBJ2-1; 11 bases match TRBD2. Germline lookup yields CDR1 LNHDA and CDR2 SQIVND (reference sequence). The junction had 4 bases not matched to a gene; V was cut back by 4 bases and J by 8 bases. CDR3 length: 14 residues. CDR3 in DNA: TGTGCCAGTAGTAATAGCGGGGGGGCAGATGAGCAGTTCTTC. It is translated as CASSNSGGADEQFF.

This clone occurred a few times. This chain uses TRBV6-5 with TRBJ2-1; D remains unclear. Per the germline V gene, CDR1 is MNHEY and CDR2 is SVGAGI. The CDR3 runs 13 residues. V was shortened by 2 bases and J by 3 bases, with 5 bases between the two germline ends. CDR3: CASSYGVYNEQFF. The DNA of the CDR3 is TGTGCCAGCAGTTACGGAGTCTACAATGAGCAGTTCTTC.

The J gene is TRBJ2-7, the V gene TRBV10-3; weak D call: TRBD1 (7 bases). CDR3 length: 14 residues. CDR1 ENHRY and CDR2 SYGVKD come from the germline V gene. Trimming cost V 6 bases and J 4 bases, with 16 bases left between them. The CDR3 coding sequence is TGTGCCATCAGCACCGGACAGGCGGGGTACGAGCAGTACTTC. Protein: CAISTGQAGYEQYF.

The genes are TRBV5-1 and TRBJ2-2; 7 nucleotides match TRBD1. The germline CDR1 and CDR2 sequences are SGHRS and YFSETQ. With V trimmed by 3 bases and J by 4 bases, 9 bases remained unmatched. This CDR3 is built from 16 residues. CDR3 in amino acids: CASSYEGGSGTGELFF. CDR3 DNA sequence: TGCGCCAGCAGCTATGAAGGGGGCTCGGGCACCGGGGAGCTGTTTTTT.

The J gene is TRBJ1-5, the V gene TRBV19, with TRBD1 identical over 9 bases. Unmatched junction bases numbered 10, after V lost 6 bases and J lost 10 bases. Germline CDR1 and CDR2: LNHDA and SQIVND (reference sequence). The CDR3 totals 14 residues. CDR3 nucleotides: TGTGCCAGTAGGATCACAGGGGGCGGCGGTCCCCAGCATTTT. Translating it yields CASRITGGGGPQHF.

This chain uses TRBV7-2 with TRBJ1-2, with 7 bases identical to TRBD1. The CDR3 sequence is 17 residues long. CDR1 and CDR2 from the germline V gene are SGHTA and FQGNSA. The junction had 17 bases not matched to a gene; V was cut back by 6 bases and J by 4 bases. The CDR3 reads CASSFTITRQGIYGYTF. In nucleotides, the CDR3 is TGTGCCAGCAGTTTTACCATAACCCGACAGGGTATCTATGGCTACACCTTC. The entire variable domain, with the rest obtained from reference TRBV7-2 and TRBJ1-2, is as follows: GAGVSQSPSNKVTEKGKDVELRCDPISGHTALYWYRQSLGQGLEFLIYFQGNSAPDKSGLPSDRFSAERTGGSVSTLTIQRTQQEDSAVYLCASSFTITRQGIYGYTFGSGTRLTVV.